These 27 T cell receptor beta chains share one sample of origin, sequenced in a study of blood T cell repertoires in COVID-19. The data were produced by immunoSEQ multiplex PCR, yet TCRdb's version contains in-frame clones alone and is incomplete. The data hold 90,000 to 100,000 clones, with approximately 79% observed a single time. The sequenced sample consisted of peripheral blood. The receptor source for this set is a man in his 70s with active or convalescent COVID-19.

There are a few counts of this clone. This sequence joins TRBV9 and TRBJ1-2; D gene ambiguous. This CDR3 is 14 amino acids long. V gave up 3 bases and J gave up 7 bases, with 16 bases separating them. Per germline, CDR1 SGDLS and CDR2 YYNGEE. DNA of the CDR3: TGTGCCAGCAGCGAGCGGGGAGGAGGGTTTGGCTACACCTTC. It specifies CASSERGGGFGYTF.

The chain links TRBV4-2 to TRBJ2-2; TRBD2 matches at 11 bases. The germline CDR1 and CDR2 sequences are LGHNA and YNFKEQ. The CDR3 length is 15 residues. Trimming took 5 bases from V and 6 from J; bases not matched to a gene: 5. CDR3 sequence reads: CASSALGLAAGELFF. CDR3 nucleotides: TGTGCCAGCAGCGCCCTGGGACTAGCGGCCGGGGAGCTGTTTTTT.

The chain employs TRBV9 and TRBJ2-7, with 9 bases aligning to TRBD2. V gave up 4 bases and J gave up 7 bases; unmatched junction bases: 15. The CDR3 runs 16 residues. Germline V CDR1 and CDR2: SGDLS, YYNGEE. The CDR3 loop reads CASSPRPSGASGEQYF. The CDR3 bases are TGTGCCAGCAGCCCCCGCCCTAGCGGGGCCTCCGGAGAGCAGTACTTC.

This clone was observed at least ten times. This chain links TRBV5-1 with TRBJ1-1; 7 bases are shared with TRBD1. Trimming at V came to 0 bases and at J to 5 bases, leaving 1 base not matched to a gene. The CDR3 length is 13 residues. The germline gives CDR1 SGHRS, CDR2 YFSETQ. CDR3 DNA sequence: TGCGCCAGCAGCTTGGAACAGGGGACTGAAGCTTTCTTT. Translation: CASSLEQGTEAFF.

Many counts were recorded for this clone. This chain links TRBV12-5 with TRBJ2-2, with D maybe TRBD1 (5 bases). Germline loops: CDR1 LGHNT, CDR2 FRNRAP. The germline V and J ends were trimmed by 2 bases and 3 bases, with 13 bases remaining between them. The length of the CDR3 is 16 residues. The CDR3 region has the DNA TGTGCTAGTGGTTTGTTTCCAGGGTGGGACACCGGGGAGCTGTTTTTT. Translated, it gives CASGLFPGWDTGELFF. Variable domain in full (rest from reference TRBV12-5 and TRBJ2-2): DARVTQTPRHKVTEMGQEVTMRCQPILGHNTVFWYRQTMMQGLELLAYFRNRAPLDDSGMPKDRFSAEMPDATLATLKIQPSEPRDSAVYFCASGLFPGWDTGELFFGEGSRLTVL.

This clone turned up a few times. V and J are TRBV19 and TRBJ1-1, with D perhaps matching TRBD1 (5 bases). Germline V CDR1 and CDR2: LNHDA, SQIVND (reference sequence). The V gene lost 8 bases and the J gene lost 8 bases, with 12 bases spanning the gap. This CDR3 has 11 amino acids. CDR3 loop: CASGTGAEAFF. The CDR3 DNA reads TGTGCCAGTGGTACAGGCGCCGAAGCTTTCTTT.

V usage is TRBV23-1 and J usage is TRBJ1-5; no reliable D call. TRBV23-1 is flagged as an ORF with uncertain function. The V end lost 1 base, the J end lost 0 bases, and 7 bases lay between the germline ends. This CDR3 region has 15 residues. CDR3 in amino acids: CASSQYEVSNQPQHF. DNA of the CDR3: TGCGCCAGCAGTCAATACGAGGTTAGCAATCAGCCCCAGCATTTT.

The CDR3 is CASRDRGRAFF. The CDR3 DNA follows: TGTGCCAGCAGAGACAGGGGAAGAGCTTTCTTT. The chain uses TRBV6-5 and TRBJ1-1; 8 nucleotides align to TRBD1. The CDR3 extends over 11 amino acids. The V gene end was trimmed by 6 bases and the J gene end by 10 bases; junction bases not matched to a gene: 4. Germline V gene lookup returns CDR1 MNHEY and CDR2 SVGAGI.

The chain is built from TRBV5-6 and TRBJ2-7, with D possibly being TRBD1 (7 bases). Deletions cut 3 bases from V and 2 bases from J, with 12 bases between. This CDR3 region has 14 residues. Germline V lookup: CDR1 SGHDT, CDR2 YYEEEE. This chain's CDR3 is CASSSGGWTYEQYF. CDR3 coding DNA: TGTGCCAGCAGCTCAGGGGGGTGGACCTACGAGCAGTACTTC.

The rearrangement links TRBV30 to TRBJ1-5; tentative D call: TRBD1 (5 bases). Germline lookup yields CDR1 GTSNPN and CDR2 SVGIG (reference sequence). Trimming removed 1 base at V and 7 bases at J, with 11 bases between. The CDR3 runs to 13 residues. CDR3 amino acids: CAWSAWGEQPQHF. CDR3 coding DNA: TGTGCCTGGAGTGCTTGGGGGGAACAGCCCCAGCATTTT.

The V and J genes are TRBV4-3 and TRBJ1-2; no firm D call. The ends were cut back, 3 bases at V and 7 bases at J, with 9 bases in the middle. Per the germline V gene, CDR1 is LGHNA and CDR2 is YSLEER. CDR3 length: 12 amino acids. DNA of the CDR3: TGCGCCAGCAGCCATTTCGACACTGGCTACACCTTC. Protein sequence: CASSHFDTGYTF.

The CDR3 protein is CASSYSWGAGELFF. The CDR3 DNA follows: TGTGCCAGCAGTTACTCTTGGGGGGCCGGGGAGCTGTTTTTT. The rearrangement joins TRBV6-6 to TRBJ2-2; possibly TRBD2 for D (6 bases). V lost 0 bases, J lost 6 bases, and 8 bases lay in between. The germline V gene has CDR1 MNHNY and CDR2 SVGAGI (reference sequence). This CDR3 contains 14 residues.

The sample holds one count of this clone. The gene calls are TRBV2 and TRBJ1-3; 8 bases align to TRBD1. Germline lookup yields CDR1 SNHLY and CDR2 FYNNEI. This CDR3 contains 16 residues. The V segment lost 4 bases and the J segment 2 bases; nucleotides outside the gene matches: 7. CDR3 in amino acids: CASSGDRLGAGNTIYF. DNA of the CDR3: TGTGCCAGCAGTGGGGACAGGCTGGGGGCTGGAAACACCATATATTTT.

The chain uses TRBV5-5 and TRBJ2-1; 11 bases are a match to TRBD1. CDR3 size: 15 residues. Germline assignment: CDR1 SGHKS and CDR2 YYEKEE (reference sequence). The trim removed 4 bases at V and 4 bases at J, leaving 4 bases unmatched. As DNA, the CDR3 is TGTGCCAGCAGCCCCGGACAGGGGGCGTACAATGAGCAGTTCTTC. Protein sequence: CASSPGQGAYNEQFF.

The chain uses TRBV19 and TRBJ1-5; 8 bases are shared with TRBD1. V lost 8 bases to trimming and J lost 1 base; unmatched junction nucleotides: 10. The CDR3 runs to 16 residues. Germline V gene lookup returns CDR1 LNHDA and CDR2 SQIVND (reference sequence). This chain's CDR3 is CASLFPGGGSNQPQHF. The CDR3 coding sequence is TGTGCCAGTCTCTTCCCAGGGGGCGGGAGCAATCAGCCCCAGCATTTT.

The chain links TRBV6-6 to TRBJ1-1; D is possibly TRBD1 (5 bases). The CDR3 extends over 13 amino acids. Germline V lookup: CDR1 MNHNY, CDR2 SVGAGI (reference sequence). Trimming removed 5 bases from V and 7 bases from J, with 14 bases in between. The DNA of the CDR3 is TGTGCCAGCAGTCCCGTGGTAAGGGGTGAAGCTTTCTTT. Translated: CASSPVVRGEAFF.

This clone was picked up one time. An end of the junction does not agree with germline; a read error may underlie this. V gene TRBV18 combines with J gene TRBJ2-1; maybe TRBD1 (5 bases). Germline CDR1 and CDR2: KGHSH and LQKENI. The CDR3 spans 15 residues. The CDR3 here is CASSPGQGSSNEQFF. The CDR3 DNA is TGTGCCAGCTCACCCGGGCAGGGTTCCTCCAATGAGCAGTTCTTC.

This rearrangement joins TRBV25-1 to TRBJ1-2; tentatively, D is TRBD1 (5 bases). Between the trimmed V and J ends, which lost 2 bases and 8 bases, there was a span of 12 bases. Germline values: CDR1 MGHDK, CDR2 SYGVNS. The CDR3 length is 13 residues. This CDR3 reads CASSESRGGGYTF. CDR3 DNA sequence: TGTGCCAGCAGTGAAAGTAGGGGTGGAGGCTACACCTTC.

The rearrangement links TRBV30 to TRBJ2-7, with 10 bases identical to TRBD1. CDR1 is GTSNPN, CDR2 SVGIG, per germline (reference sequence). J lost 3 bases, V lost 2 bases, and 7 bases had no gene match. The CDR3 sequence is 15 residues long. CDR3 sequence: CAWSLYDRGLYEQYF. CDR3 sequence (DNA): TGTGCCTGGAGTCTTTACGACAGGGGGCTCTACGAGCAGTACTTC.

The sample holds a few counts of this clone. The chain employs TRBV11-1 and TRBJ2-7, with D possibly being TRBD1 (6 bases). This CDR3 spans 14 amino acids. Trimming took off 1 base at V and 0 bases at J, with 7 bases between the two ends. Germline CDR1 and CDR2: SGHAT and FQDESV (reference sequence). Here the CDR3 reads CASSLGDTSYEQYF. The DNA of the CDR3 is TGTGCCAGCAGCTTAGGGGACACCTCCTACGAGCAGTACTTC.

Notes on this clone: The sample contains more than one DNA sequence encoding this CDR3. V is TRBV11-2 and J is TRBJ2-3; 7 bases agree with TRBD1. The CDR3 covers 13 residues. The J segment lost 6 bases and the V segment lost 0 bases, leaving 0 bases of the junction unmatched. Germline V lookup: CDR1 SGHAT, CDR2 FQNNGV. CDR3 coding DNA: TGTGCCAGCAGCTTAGACAGGGGGGATACGCAGTATTTT. Translation: CASSLDRGDTQYF. Supplemented by reference TRBV11-2 and TRBJ2-3, the full variable domain reads EAGVAQSPRYKIIEKRQSVAFWCNPISGHATLYWYQQILGQGPKLLIQFQNNGVVDDSQLPKDRFSAERLKGVDSTLKIQPAKLEDSAVYLCASSLDRGDTQYFGPGTRLTVL.

CDR3 DNA: TGTGCCAGCAGCTTGACCGAGGAGCCCCAGCATTTT. Translating it yields CASSLTEEPQHF. V gene TRBV7-8 combines with J gene TRBJ1-5; D gene ambiguous. The CDR3 is 12 amino acids. V dropped 3 bases and J dropped 8 bases, with 8 bases sitting between them. Per the germline V gene, CDR1 is SGHVS and CDR2 is FQNEAQ.

The chain links TRBV6-2 or TRBV6-3 to TRBJ2-4, with D perhaps TRBD1 (5 bases). The CDR3 contains 14 residues. The germline V gene encodes CDR1 MNHEY and CDR2 SVGEGT. V gave up 4 bases and J gave up 3 bases, with 10 bases separating them. CDR3 amino acids: CASSWQGNKNIQYF. The CDR3 DNA follows: TGTGCCAGCAGTTGGCAGGGTAACAAAAACATTCAGTACTTC.

The rearrangement uses TRBV11-2 and TRBJ2-7; D might be TRBD1 (7 bases). V gave up 3 bases and J gave up 6 bases, with 12 bases separating them. Germline V gene sequence: CDR1 SGHAT, CDR2 FQNNGV. This CDR3 region has 13 residues. CDR3 sequence reads: CASSFQGGSEQYF. The DNA for the CDR3 is TGTGCCAGCAGCTTCCAGGGGGGCAGCGAGCAGTACTTC. The full variable domain, with the rest looked up from reference TRBV11-2 and TRBJ2-7, is EAGVAQSPRYKIIEKRQSVAFWCNPISGHATLYWYQQILGQGPKLLIQFQNNGVVDDSQLPKDRFSAERLKGVDSTLKIQPAKLEDSAVYLCASSFQGGSEQYFGPGTRLTVT.

A note on this clone: This is likely an artifact of a read error, given a far larger clone one base away. The sample contains more than one DNA sequence encoding this CDR3. The chain combines TRBV6-2 or TRBV6-3 with TRBJ2-7; possible D gene TRBD2, 7 bases. V lost 0 bases to trimming and J lost 7 bases, with 16 bases between them. This CDR3 is built from 15 residues. The V gene's germline CDR1 is MNHEY and CDR2 SVGEGT. The CDR3 is CASSYSGGALGEQYF. The CDR3 DNA is TGTGCCAGCAGTTACTCTGGGGGGGCCCTTGGGGAGCAGTACTTC.

This chain connects TRBV19 to TRBJ2-6; TRBD1 agrees at 7 bases. Germline-derived CDR1 and CDR2 are LNHDA and SQIVND (reference sequence). Trimming took 5 bases from V and 0 from J; bases not matched to a gene: 7. The CDR3 covers 17 residues. CDR3 DNA: TGTGCCAGTAGTTCACAGGGGCGCAGCTCTGGGGCCAACGTCCTGACTTTC. Its translation: CASSSQGRSSGANVLTF.

This clone came up once. The V gene is TRBV12-5, the J gene TRBJ1-2, with a tentative D call TRBD1 (5 bases). The CDR3 is 14 amino acids. Germline loops: CDR1 LGHNT, CDR2 FRNRAP. Trimming shortened V by 6 bases and J by 6 bases, and 17 bases separated the two germline ends. The CDR3 region has the DNA TGTGCTAGTGGAAGCCCCCCGGGCAGGGATGGCTACACCTTC. It is translated as CASGSPPGRDGYTF.